The 9 T cell receptor beta chains below were found in one sample sequenced in a study of early T cells in non-severe SARS-CoV-2 infection. Each CDR3 protein is one row after TCRdb ran MiXCR on the 5' RACE reads. The table records about 58,000 distinct CDR3 sequences, 12% of them present only once. The specimen was whole blood. The receptors here all came from an adult who was a healthcare worker with PCR-confirmed SARS-CoV-2 infection or an uninfected control (not recorded which).

The chain joins TRBV6-2 or TRBV6-3 to TRBJ2-7, with TRBD2 matching 13 bases. Germline assignment: CDR1 MNHEY and CDR2 SVGEGT. V lost 6 bases, J lost 3 bases, and 5 bases stayed unmatched. The CDR3 has 15 amino acids. As DNA, the CDR3 is TGTGCCAGCAGGCCCGGGACTAGCGGGATCTACGAGCAGTACTTC. Translation: CASRPGTSGIYEQYF.

This clonotype was observed at least ten times. The rearrangement joins TRBV5-1 to TRBJ2-1, with unresolved D. V lost 0 bases to trimming and J lost 4 bases, with 8 bases between them. This CDR3 has 14 residues. Germline-derived CDR1 and CDR2 are SGHRS and YFSETQ. The chain's CDR3 is CASSLGQLYNEQFF. DNA of the CDR3: TGCGCCAGCAGCTTGGGCCAGCTTTACAATGAGCAGTTCTTC.

V is TRBV12-3 or TRBV12-4 and J is TRBJ2-1; D is perhaps TRBD1 (5 bases). The CDR3 covers 15 residues. V lost 5 bases and J lost 0, with 11 bases in between. CDR3 loop: CASSAGSSSYNEQFF. CDR3 DNA: TGTGCCAGCAGTGCAGGGTCGAGCTCCTACAATGAGCAGTTCTTC.

This clonotype was recorded a few times. The CDR3 DNA reads TGTGCCAGCAGTTTATCGTCGGGACTGGGATCAAGCACAGATACGCAGTATTTT. This translates into CASSLSSGLGSSTDTQYF. J is TRBJ2-3 and V is TRBV28; possible D gene TRBD2, 6 bases. V lost 1 base and J lost 0, with 17 bases in between. CDR3 size: 18 residues. Germline assignment: CDR1 MDHEN and CDR2 SYDVKM.

This clonotype was picked up many times. The chain uses TRBV29-1 and TRBJ2-7, with D perhaps matching TRBD2 (5 bases). The CDR3 extends over 13 amino acids. The ends were cut back, 2 bases at V and 0 bases at J, with 8 bases in the middle. Looked up from germline, CDR1 is SQVTM and CDR2 is ANQGSEA. The CDR3 here is CSVEMGSSYEQYF. DNA of the CDR3: TGCAGCGTTGAAATGGGGAGCTCCTACGAGCAGTACTTC.

The table lists this clonotype with many counts. J is TRBJ1-1 and V is TRBV2; 7 bases are shared with TRBD1. J was trimmed by 1 base and V by 6 bases; bases with no gene match: 8. Germline lookup yields CDR1 SNHLY and CDR2 FYNNEI. This CDR3 has 15 residues. The CDR3 DNA reads as TGTGCCAGCAGCTCCGACAGGGTGGGGAACACTGAAGCTTTCTTT. This sequence encodes CASSSDRVGNTEAFF.

This clonotype was detected ten times or more. This chain links TRBV12-3 or TRBV12-4 with TRBJ2-1; D perhaps matches TRBD1 (5 bases). Trimming cost V 5 bases and J 6 bases, with 14 bases left between them. CDR3 size: 14 residues. The CDR3 DNA sequence: TGTGCCAGCAGTGAAGGGGCTATGAGCAATGAGCAGTTCTTC. As protein: CASSEGAMSNEQFF.

CDR3 residues: CASSRDRVDEQFF. The CDR3 DNA reads TGTGCCAGCAGTAGGGACAGGGTTGATGAGCAGTTCTTC. This chain joins TRBV2 and TRBJ2-1; 9 positions match TRBD1. Germline V CDR1 and CDR2: SNHLY, FYNNEI. J gave up 8 bases and V 5 bases, and 4 bases lay outside the gene matches. CDR3 length: 13 residues.

The V call is TRBV12-3 or TRBV12-4, the J call TRBJ2-1; possibly TRBD1 for D (5 bases). Deletions cut 8 bases from V and 9 bases from J, with 23 bases between. The CDR3 totals 15 residues. CDR3 protein: CASLPAASSRGEQFF. DNA of the CDR3: TGTGCCAGCCTCCCGGCGGCCAGCTCTAGGGGTGAGCAGTTCTTC.